The T cell receptor beta chain described here comes from a study of blood T cell repertoires in COVID-19 (TCRdb year 2020). Background on the whole study: Collaborator samples came from the United States, Italy and Spain and covered acute and convalescent phases of COVID-19. Samples were obtained from the ongoing ImmuneRACE study (first 160 participants) and from about 1,300 subjects provided by 6 global collaborators. The sample metadata nearly always contained a de-identified subject ID, COVID-19 status, age in years and sex. HLA class I and class II types, where available, came from metadata supplied by the sample provider rather than from assay-based typing. The material from the prospective study consisted of cDNA or gDNA derived from T cells, B-cell-depleted T cells, or PBMCs. Deeply sampled blood TCRbeta repertoires from subjects exposed to, actively infected with, or recovered from COVID-19 were included in the dataset. A freely available public database, intended as a resource for researchers studying the immune response to SARS-CoV-2, is where the repertoires were released. Overall study results and their limits: The quantity of clinical and demographic metadata differed by source and by participant and was supplied without curation.

Regarding this clone: Its antigen remains undetermined. The input lacks base qualities; no much larger clone sits a single base away.

TCRbeta CDR3 regions were amplified from genomic DNA by means of the immunoSEQ Assay, a bias-controlled multiplex PCR. Processing in the source paper ran as follows. Within the assay, amplification of reference gene primers was used to estimate how many nucleated cells each sample contained. Sequence reads were collapsed and filtered to measure the absolute abundance of every unique TCRbeta CDR3 rearrangement. For each sample, productive Simpson clonality was calculated as the square root of Simpson's diversity index across productive rearrangements. This is the immuneACCESS table as TCRdb keeps it, with only in-frame sequences that have V and J called. A part of the clones is gone; compared with another copy, unresolved V genes explain less than half, and the rest is unexplained. The DNA was the basis for D and trimming; V, J and clone size are from that table. The sample table contains roughly 60,000 clones; only one count was recorded for around nine tenths of them. The ten most abundant clones make up 8.5% of the sample.

The collaborating institutions used their own protocols to collect whole blood in K2EDTA tubes. For TCRbeta analysis, collaborator samples were shipped as frozen whole blood, as isolated PBMCs, or as DNA extracted from either sample type. There are 15 amino acids in the CDR3, from cysteine to phenylalanine inclusive. Kept here is only the CDR3 DNA, which spans 45 bases and is read in frame from base 1. Deletion took 6 bases off V and 1 base off J, with a span of 18 bases between the germline ends. Per the germline V gene, SQVTM is the CDR1 and ANQGSEA is the CDR2. The sequence joins TRBV29-1 to TRBJ2-5; the D gene cannot be resolved reliably. This TCR was recovered from a man aged 55-75 years with active COVID-19. The sequenced material came from peripheral blood. The bases are TGCAGCGTAGAATCAGACCCAGGTTTCCAAGAGACCCAGTACTTC. This translates into CSVESDPGFQETQYF.